This T cell receptor beta chain emerged from a study of OX40 agonist ivuxolimab in advanced cancers. Some background on the complete study: Ivuxolimab was an agonistic, fully human IgG2 monoclonal antibody directed against OX40 (CD134), a costimulatory receptor. Intravenous ivuxolimab was administered to patients every 2 weeks at six dose levels: 0.01, 0.1, 0.3, 1.5, 3 and 10 mg/kg. Of the roughly 54 dose-escalation patients, hepatocellular carcinoma was present in some 19, melanoma in about 15, renal cell carcinoma in 9 and head and neck cancer in 9. The dose-escalation cohort was approximately 83% male with a mean age of about 60 years, ranging from about 20 to 85. Three dose-escalation patients achieved partial responses, one with hepatocellular carcinoma and two with cutaneous melanoma. Prior anti-PD-1, anti-PD-L1 or anti-CTLA-4 therapy was permitted, and 35% to 40% of dose-escalation patients had received checkpoint inhibitors. Peripheral TCRbeta sequencing aimed to test whether ivuxolimab altered TCR sequence diversity and caused clonal T-cell expansion. The paper describes the monotherapy dose-escalation part (N ≈ 51 patients) of the phase I trial of ivuxolimab. On the study overall, not on this receptor specifically: After ivuxolimab, CD8+ T cells had more expanded clones than CD4+ T cells on average. Clonal expansion of both CD4+ and CD8+ blood T cells was observed from baseline to week 6 at doses 0.1 to 3.0 mg/kg. Antigen specificity was not determined for the clonally expanded peripheral T cells. Low levels of normalized T-cell clonal expansion were also shown by some nonresponding patients. In the 0.1-3.0 mg/kg groups, partial responders had among the lowest normalized peripheral clonal expansion, particularly in CD8+ T cells.

Genomic DNA was extracted from sorted cells for sequencing of the TCRbeta CDR3 region. TCRbeta CDR3 regions were sequenced using the immunoSEQ Assay. TCRdb retrieved this table from immuneACCESS and kept in-frame rearrangements only. Not all clones are present; in checked studies, unresolved V genes account for under half, and no reason is known for the remainder. The table for this sample lists around 50,000 clones; around 85% of them were counted only once. The ten largest clones add up to around 21% of the sample. The CDR3 has 11 amino acids, counting the end cysteine and phenylalanine. Only the CDR3 DNA is retained, 33 bases long and in frame from the first base. The germline ends are 4 bases apart after V is trimmed by 0 bases and J by 6 bases. CDR1 and CDR2 were assigned from the germline V gene (reference sequence) as GTSNPN and SVGIG. With respect to this clone: The specificity of this receptor is unknown. No much larger clonotype is one base removed from it; base qualities were not supplied.

The trial excluded patients who had a history of autoimmune disease or who were on systemic immunosuppression. Peripheral blood for TCR sequencing was collected from all dose cohorts at baseline, on cycle 4 day 1, and on cycle 7 day 1. The samples were drawn from a first-in-human, open-label, multicenter phase I dose-escalation trial of ivuxolimab. Adults with locally advanced or metastatic melanoma, renal cell carcinoma, hepatocellular carcinoma or head and neck squamous cell carcinoma were enrolled in the trial. Before TCR sequencing, CD4+ T cells and CD8+ T cells from peripheral blood were sorted into separate populations.

The rearrangement joined TRBV30 to TRBJ2-3; the D gene is not confidently resolved. The TCR originated in an adult with an advanced solid tumor such as melanoma, head and neck, liver or kidney cancer. The material was CD4+ or CD8+ T cells sorted from blood, obtained in a trial of the OX40 agonist ivuxolimab. CDR3 sequence: CAWSVGDTQYF. The sequence in DNA is TGTGCCTGGAGTGTGGGGGATACGCAGTATTTT.